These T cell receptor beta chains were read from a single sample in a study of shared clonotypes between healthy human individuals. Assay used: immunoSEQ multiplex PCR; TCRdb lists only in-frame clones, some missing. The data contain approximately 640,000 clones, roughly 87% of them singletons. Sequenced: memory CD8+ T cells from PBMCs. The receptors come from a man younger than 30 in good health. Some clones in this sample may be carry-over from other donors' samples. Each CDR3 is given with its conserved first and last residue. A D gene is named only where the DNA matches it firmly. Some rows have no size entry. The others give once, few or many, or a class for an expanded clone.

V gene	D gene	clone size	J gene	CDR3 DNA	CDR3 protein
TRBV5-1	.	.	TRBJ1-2	TGCGCCAGCAGCGGCCCCGGATCGGATACTGGCTACACCTTC	CASSGPGSDTGYTF
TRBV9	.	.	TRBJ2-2	TGTGCCAGCAGCGGAGGAAAAGAGAACACCGGGGAGCTGTTTTTT	CASSGGKENTGELFF
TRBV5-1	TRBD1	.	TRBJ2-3	TGCGCCAGCAGCTTGGCGGTAGTGGACAGGGGCACAGATACGCAGTATTTT	CASSLAVVDRGTDTQYF
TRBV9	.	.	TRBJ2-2	TGTGCCCGCCGCGTAGACCCAGGGGGGGGACACACCGGGGAGCTGTTTTTT	CARRVDPGGGHTGELFF
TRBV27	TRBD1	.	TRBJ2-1	TGTGCCAGCAGTTTTGGGGGACAGGGATATAATGAGCAGTTCTTC	CASSFGGQGYNEQFF
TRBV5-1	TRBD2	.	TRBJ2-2	TGCGCCAGCAGCCCCACGGGGGAGGGAAGTGAGGTCGGGGAGCTGTTTTTT	CASSPTGEGSEVGELFF
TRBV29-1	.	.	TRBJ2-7	TGCAGCGTTGTTTCGGGTTACGAGCGGTACTTC	CSVVSGYERYF
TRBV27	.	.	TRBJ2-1	TGTGCCAGCAGTTTATCTGGGGGTAGGTACAATGAGCAGTTCTTC	CASSLSGGRYNEQFF
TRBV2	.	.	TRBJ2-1	TGTGCCAGTAAGACCAGAAGAAGAGATTGGAATGAGCAGTTCTTC	CASKTRRRDWNEQFF
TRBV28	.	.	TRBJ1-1	TGTGCCAGCGACCCCTCGGGTTGGGGCACTGAAGCTTTCTTT	CASDPSGWGTEAFF
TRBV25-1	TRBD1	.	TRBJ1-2	TGTGCCAGCAGTGAGCTCGGGACAGGACCGTATGGCTACACCTTC	CASSELGTGPYGYTF
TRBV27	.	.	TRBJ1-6	TGTGCCAGCACTATAGTGGGGGGTGGTAACTCACCCCTCCACTTT	CASTIVGGGNSPLHF
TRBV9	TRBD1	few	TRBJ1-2	TGTGCCAGCAGCGCCCAGACAGGGAAAGAGGGTGATGGCTACACCTTC	CASSAQTGKEGDGYTF
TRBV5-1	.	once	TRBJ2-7	TGCGCCAGCAGCTTGGGGGGTATGCGCTACGAGCAGTACTTC	CASSLGGMRYEQYF
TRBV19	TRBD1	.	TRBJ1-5	TGTGCCAGTAGTAGCCGACAGGGGAGGGGCCAGCCCCAGCATTTT	CASSSRQGRGQPQHF
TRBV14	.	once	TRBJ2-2	TGTGCCAGCAGCCAATTAACAGCGAACACCGGGGAGCTGTTTTTT	CASSQLTANTGELFF
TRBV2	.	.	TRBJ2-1	TGTGCCAGCAGTGATTGGGGGGCGATCCGCCACAATGAGCAGTTCTTC	CASSDWGAIRHNEQFF
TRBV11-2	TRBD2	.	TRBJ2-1	TGTGCCAGCAGCTTAGTAGCGGGGAATGAGCAGTTCTTC	CASSLVAGNEQFF
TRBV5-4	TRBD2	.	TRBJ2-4	TGTGCCAGCAGCTTGGTCCCACTAGCGGGAGTTGGCAAAAACATTCAGTACTTC	CASSLVPLAGVGKNIQYF
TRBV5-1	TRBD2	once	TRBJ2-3	TGCGCCAGCAGCGGAACCGGGACTAGCGGGGACACAGATACGCAGTATTTT	CASSGTGTSGDTDTQYF
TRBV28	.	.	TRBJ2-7	TGTGCCAGCAGTTCGCCCCGGGGCGGAGACTACGAGCAGTACTTC	CASSSPRGGDYEQYF
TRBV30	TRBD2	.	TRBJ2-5	TGTGCCTGGAGTTTTGTTAGCGGGAGGCCTATCGCCCAAGAGACCCAGTACTTC	CAWSFVSGRPIAQETQYF
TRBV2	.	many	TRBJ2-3	TGTGCCAGCAGTGACCTCGCGGGGCAACTATTGGATACGCAGTATTTT	CASSDLAGQLLDTQYF
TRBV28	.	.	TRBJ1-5	TGTGCCAACCTGGGCTTGGAACCCCAGCATTTT	CANLGLEPQHF
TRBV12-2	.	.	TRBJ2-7	TGTGCAAGTCGCTTAGAGCGGGTCAAGACCTACGAGCAGTACTTC	CASRLERVKTYEQYF
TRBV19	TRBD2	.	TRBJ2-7	TGTGCCAGTAGTATCGCACTAGCGGGAGTCGAGCAGTACTTC	CASSIALAGVEQYF
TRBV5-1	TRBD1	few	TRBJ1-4	TGCGCCAGCACAGGTTTGGGACAGCCTAATGAAAAACTGTTTTTT	CASTGLGQPNEKLFF
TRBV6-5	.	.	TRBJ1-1	TGTGCCAGCAGTTACTCTATGACACAGCCGAACACTGAAGCTTTCTTT	CASSYSMTQPNTEAFF
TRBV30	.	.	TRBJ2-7	TGTGCCTGGACCACAGGCTACGAGCAGTACTTC	CAWTTGYEQYF